The present T cell receptor beta chain was sequenced within a study of T cells in Graves' hyperthyroidism and ophthalmopathy (dated by TCRdb to about 2019). Turning to the overall study: A discovery cohort of about 96 patients, about 40 with Graves' ophthalmopathy and roughly 59 with stable Graves' hyperthyroidism, was used to find distinguishing TCR V-J signatures. Once sampling was done, hyperthyroidism patients were given methimazole at a starting dose of 30 mg daily, whereas ophthalmopathy patients were given high-dose intravenous methylprednisolone. In addition, the study compared T-cell repertoires in thyroid tissue and in blood from a handful of Graves' hyperthyroidism patients. Prospective prediction of ophthalmopathy was tested in an independent validation cohort consisting of 18 hyperthyroidism patients and around 17 patients who later progressed to ophthalmopathy. The paper describes TCR Vbeta CDR3 sequencing of 140 or so peripheral blood samples, made up of 43 ophthalmopathy patients, around 78 hyperthyroidism patients and 17 progressor patients. The 75 to 100 discovery patients were randomly split 7:3 into training and test sets.

TCR beta CDR3 regions were amplified from RNA transcripts. For the first round of RT-PCR on the TCR CDR3, the HTBI primer set was used together with the Qiagen OneStep RT-PCR kit. The libraries were constructed in a second round of multiplex PCR and then size-selected and purified. Libraries were sequenced paired-end with 100 bp reads on an Illumina HiSeq2000. In the original analysis: Raw data were processed with SOAPnuke, discarding reads with adapters, uncalled bases, mean Phred below 15, or no exact constant-primer or identifier match. High-quality paired reads were merged with COPE v1.2.5, and unique nucleotide sequences were defined as clonotypes. MiTCR v1.1 was used to align the clonotypes against IMGT TRBV, TRBD and TRBJ reference segments. The analysis was restricted to V-J combinations with a frequency above 0.0001, which together covered 99% to 99.2% of the repertoires. A TCS score was defined as the ratio between F50 (clonal expansion) and ExV (chaos), using BLOSUM62-based TCRdist between CDR3 peptides within each V-J. Welch's t-statistics and random forest reduced roughly 540 V-J features to 10 to 15, which were used in a naive Bayes classifier (R e1071). TCRdb ran its own pipeline on the public reads, namely fastp trimming at Q25 and MiXCR clone calling, and kept in-frame beta chains. Every CDR3 protein is listed once, alongside the most common genes and DNA of its rows. These V and J calls are TCRdb output, not the study's own analysis. In all, the sample holds hundreds of thousands of distinct CDR3 sequences, and about 45% of those were seen once. The ten largest account for just under 8.5% of the sample.

Trimmed from V: 5 bases; trimmed from J: 5 bases; junction bases lacking a gene match: 6. The germline V gene (reference sequence) specifies SEHNR as CDR1 and FQNEAQ as CDR2. Reading from cysteine to phenylalanine, the CDR3 counts 14 amino acids. Left in the record is the CDR3 DNA by itself, 42 bases read in frame from the first base. Overall results and qualifications from the work: In cross-validation, a model built on a 13 V-J signature told ophthalmopathy apart from stable hyperthyroidism with just under 90% sensitivity and around 84% specificity, and in testing the same model reached 80%/75%. In validation, the model predicted progression to ophthalmopathy a median of 6.5 months before onset, with roughly 70% sensitivity and 72.22% specificity. Most expanded thyroid clonotypes (frequency above 0.001) were also detected in blood, suggesting blood repertoires may reflect thyroid immune responses. Sample size was not statistically predetermined, and investigators were not blinded to group allocation.

Stable Graves' hyperthyroidism was defined as the absence of progression to ophthalmopathy over 18 months of follow-up. Hyperthyroidism patients were aged 18 to 65 years and newly diagnosed, with disease duration of less than 2 months. The study excluded patients with uncontrolled infections, other autoimmune diseases, pregnancy or lactation. Diagnoses relied on clinical symptoms, serum thyroxine and TRAb, thyroid ultrasound and orbital computed tomography. Total RNA was extracted using Trizol reagent, and RNA quality was assessed on an Agilent 2100 Bioanalyzer. As concerns this clonotype: The antigen this receptor binds is unknown. Base quality data are lacking; no much larger clone is found one base away.

Here the chain combines TRBV7-9 and TRBJ2-3; 8 central nucleotides agree with TRBD2. The origin of this receptor is a woman between 18 and 30 years old with Graves' hyperthyroidism. Donor details come from another sample of the same person, matched by shared clones. The specimen sequenced was peripheral blood or thyroid tissue (not recorded which). The base sequence is TGTGCCAGCAGCCCGGGAGGGCCCGTAGATACGCAGTATTTT. Its protein is CASSPGGPVDTQYF.